This T cell receptor beta chain was observed in a study of cytomegalovirus exposure and HLA in healthy donors. The study ran its PCR with 60 Vbeta and 13 Jbeta primers. The method was immunoSEQ multiplex PCR; TCRdb's version includes in-frame clones alone and lacks a portion of them. The sample carries around 140,000 clones, roughly 77% recorded once. This clone was picked up a small number of times. What it binds is unknown. Broader study findings: Previous analysis showed most TCR beta V segments were productive about 87% or about 30% of the time.

The specimen was PBMCs. The clonotype was recovered from a man in his forties or fifties in good health and CMV-seronegative.

CDR3 residues: CASSPSGGRNTGELFF. Here the CDR3 DNA reads TGTGCCAGCAGCCCCAGTGGGGGGAGGAACACCGGGGAGCTGTTTTTT. The rearrangement joins TRBV7-2 to TRBJ2-2; D perhaps matches TRBD2 (6 bases). The V end lost 5 bases, the J end lost 1 base, and 14 bases lay between the germline ends. CDR1 and CDR2 from the germline V gene are SGHTA and FQGNSA. This CDR3 is 16 amino acids long.